This entry is about one T cell receptor (beta chain). This specimen comes from a study of cytotoxic CD8 clonotypes in ibrutinib-treated CLL. The CDR3 runs 15 residues. V lost 5 bases and J lost 4, with 18 bases in between. Germline values: CDR1 SGHTA, CDR2 FQGNSA. Only in-frame clones appear in the TCRdb table, and some are missing; sequencing was by immunoSEQ multiplex PCR. The data hold some 46,000 clones, with nearly 70% observed a single time. This receptor was taken from a human donor with chronic lymphocytic leukemia. Here the sequenced sample was PBMCs, taken after 12 months of ibrutinib treatment. The V gene is TRBV7-2, the J gene TRBJ2-7; D might be TRBD2 (6 bases). CDR3 DNA sequence: TGTGCCAGCAGCAATCCCGGGCGCGGGAATTACGAGCAGTACTTC. Its protein product is CASSNPGRGNYEQYF.